This TCR beta chain stems from a study of human T cells and chemical hapten exposure. This clonotype was observed a handful of times. The time point here: pre-sensitization, week 0. Regarding treatment: therapeutic diphenylcyclopropenone sensitization with weekly scalp DPC. TCRdb redid the calling of the RACE reads with MiXCR, one entry per CDR3 protein. This table holds about 180,000 distinct CDR3 sequences, 25% to 30% found once. From germline, CDR1 is SGHRS and CDR2 YFSETQ. The CDR3 sequence is 15 residues long. Trimming removed 3 bases from V and 2 bases from J, with 12 bases in between. The sample here was whole blood, taken in connection with sensitization to the hapten diphenylcyclopropenone (DPC). The receptor was derived from a woman aged 25 to 39 with alopecia areata. Some clones in this sample may be carry-over from other donors' samples. The chain uses TRBV5-1 and TRBJ2-1, with D possibly TRBD2 on 6 matching bases. CDR3 sequence: CASSYTGTPYNEQFF. The CDR3 DNA reads as TGCGCCAGCAGCTATACCGGGACTCCCTACAATGAGCAGTTCTTC.